These 27 T cell receptor beta chains were sequenced from one sample in a study of T cell responses to AZD1222 COVID-19 vaccine. Produced via immunoSEQ multiplex PCR; TCRdb's table is partial and in-frame only. The table records 150,000 to 190,000 clones, 90% of them present only once. The material was peripheral blood, obtained on day 0 of AZD1222 vaccination. Every receptor here comes from an adult in good health.

The gene calls are TRBV4-3 and TRBJ2-3; 7 bases line up with TRBD2. CDR3 length: 15 amino acids. The V gene's germline CDR1 is LGHNA and CDR2 YSLEER. V dropped 8 bases and J dropped 0; count of bases not matched to a gene: 8. Here the CDR3 reads CASRRTGGSTDTQYF. Written as DNA, the CDR3 is TGCGCCAGCCGGCGGACGGGGGGAAGCACAGATACGCAGTATTTT.

This clone was picked up one time. The chain couples TRBV27 to TRBJ1-2; 9 nucleotides align to TRBD1. V was clipped by 6 bases and J by 6 bases; unmatched bases: 11. The germline CDR1 and CDR2 sequences are MNHEY and SMNVEV (reference sequence). The CDR3 length is 15 residues. As DNA, the CDR3 is TGTGCCAGCAGCTTTCTCTCGGGACAGGGCAATGGCTACACCTTC. Protein sequence: CASSFLSGQGNGYTF.

This clone was seen once. This chain joins TRBV27 and TRBJ1-5, with D unresolved. CDR1 and CDR2 (germline): MNHEY, SMNVEV (reference sequence). This CDR3 is 13 amino acids long. Trimming shortened V by 5 bases and J by 5 bases, and 10 bases separated the two germline ends. The DNA of the CDR3 is TGTGCCAGCAGTCCATACGCACATCAGCCCCAGCATTTT. Its protein product is CASSPYAHQPQHF.

V usage is TRBV9 and J usage is TRBJ1-4, with a tentative D call TRBD1 (6 bases). The CDR3 has 17 residues. From germline, CDR1 is SGDLS and CDR2 YYNGEE. Trimming cost V 0 bases and J 5 bases, with 17 bases left between them. The CDR3, as DNA: TGTGCCAGCAGCGTAGCGGGGGGCTCCGGAGGAAATGAAAAACTGTTTTTT. As protein: CASSVAGGSGGNEKLFF.

V gene TRBV21-1 combines with J gene TRBJ2-7; the D call in the table, TRBD1, was not verified against the DNA. TRBV21-1 is annotated as a pseudogene. The CDR3 length is 14 residues. CDR3 amino acids: CATLEDRCNYEQYF. CDR3 DNA: TGTGCCACCCTCGAAGACAGGTGCAACTACGAGCAGTACTTC.

The J gene is TRBJ2-2, the V gene TRBV21-1; the D segment call TRBD1 is taken from the table without a DNA check. TRBV21-1 is a pseudogene segment. The length of the CDR3 is 18 residues. The CDR3 nucleotides are TGTGCCAGCAGCCCTCGCCGGGACAGGGGCAGATACACCGGGGAGCTGTTTTTT. Translating gives CASSPRRDRGRYTGELFF.

This chain joins TRBV27 and TRBJ2-5; the D gene is possibly TRBD2 (6 bases). The CDR3 length is 14 residues. Trimming took off 1 base at V and 5 bases at J, with 11 bases between the two ends. Germline V gene data show CDR1 as MNHEY and CDR2 as SMNVEV (reference sequence). CDR3 nucleotides: TGTGCCAGCAGTTTATTCGGAGGGGAGGAGACCCAGTACTTC. Translated: CASSLFGGEETQYF.

This sequence joins TRBV28 and TRBJ2-7, with TRBD1 matching 10 bases. CDR3 length: 15 residues. The J segment lost 2 bases and the V segment lost 6 bases, leaving 7 bases of the junction unmatched. Germline loops: CDR1 MDHEN, CDR2 SYDVKM. CDR3 DNA: TGTGCCAGCAGGGGTGGGGGACAGGGGACCTACGAGCAGTACTTC. Its protein product is CASRGGGQGTYEQYF. Filled out from reference TRBV28 and TRBJ2-7, the complete variable domain reads DVKVTQSSRYLVKRTGEKVFLECVQDMDHENMFWYRQDPGLGLRLIYFSYDVKMKEKGDIPEGYSVSREKKERFSLILESASTNQTSMYLCASRGGGQGTYEQYFGPGTRLTVT.

The gene calls are TRBV7-2 and TRBJ1-1; D call uncertain. CDR1 is SGHTA, CDR2 FQGNSA, per germline. Trimming took off 5 bases at V and 4 bases at J, with 11 bases between the two ends. The CDR3 loop spans 13 amino acids. The CDR3 sequence is CASSILVGTEAFF. In nucleotides, the CDR3 is TGTGCCAGCAGCATACTGGTGGGCACTGAAGCTTTCTTT.

As for this clone: In the same sample, other DNA sequences code for this CDR3. The chain has TRBV28 and TRBJ2-7; D remains ambiguous. V lost 3 bases to trimming and J lost 0 bases, with 6 bases between them. This CDR3 has 13 amino acids. Germline V gene sequence: CDR1 MDHEN, CDR2 SYDVKM. CDR3 region: CASSLSSSYEQYF. DNA of the CDR3: TGTGCCAGCAGTTTGAGTAGCTCCTACGAGCAGTACTTC.

The chain links TRBV2 to TRBJ1-2, with 7 positions matching TRBD1. The CDR3 has 14 amino acids. V shed 1 base, J shed 5 bases, and the junction held 4 bases outside the gene matches. The germline V gene encodes CDR1 SNHLY and CDR2 FYNNEI. The CDR3 spells CASSEDRDRYGYTF. CDR3 coding DNA: TGTGCCAGCAGTGAAGACCGGGACAGATATGGCTACACCTTC.

This chain joins TRBV7-9 and TRBJ2-5, with 9 positions matching TRBD2. The CDR3 loop spans 15 amino acids. V shed 8 bases and J 1 base; nucleotides not matched to a gene: 8. Per germline, CDR1 SEHNR and CDR2 FQNEAQ (reference sequence). The CDR3 loop reads CASDLRGGVQETQYF. In DNA, the CDR3 is TGTGCCAGCGACCTGCGGGGGGGAGTCCAAGAGACCCAGTACTTC.

The chain couples TRBV6-4 to TRBJ2-7; D uncertain. The V gene's germline CDR1 is MRHNA and CDR2 SNTAGT. The CDR3 length is 15 residues. Trimming took off 6 bases at V and 0 bases at J, with 15 bases between the two ends. The CDR3 loop reads CASRPFRIDSYEQYF. DNA for the CDR3: TGTGCCAGCAGACCATTTAGGATTGACTCCTACGAGCAGTACTTC.

The genes are TRBV28 and TRBJ2-7; D is perhaps TRBD1 (6 bases). Trimming took off 8 bases at V and 3 bases at J, with 14 bases between the two ends. The germline CDR1 and CDR2 sequences are MDHEN and SYDVKM. The CDR3 contains 13 residues. CDR3 region: CASRGQRYYEQYF. CDR3 bases: TGTGCCAGCCGCGGACAGAGATACTACGAGCAGTACTTC. Together with reference TRBV28 and TRBJ2-7, the CDR3 gives the full variable domain: DVKVTQSSRYLVKRTGEKVFLECVQDMDHENMFWYRQDPGLGLRLIYFSYDVKMKEKGDIPEGYSVSREKKERFSLILESASTNQTSMYLCASRGQRYYEQYFGPGTRLTVT.

The genes are TRBV11-2 and TRBJ2-1; TRBD1 or TRBD2 may be the D gene (6 bases each). The CDR3 extends over 16 amino acids. The germline V gene has CDR1 SGHAT and CDR2 FQNNGV. V lost 5 bases and J 8 bases, leaving 22 bases between the germline ends. CDR3 DNA: TGTGCCAGCAGCGAGACGGGGGCTAGCGTATTCGATGAGCAGTTCTTC. It yields the protein CASSETGASVFDEQFF.

There are a few counts of this clone. V gene TRBV11-1 combines with J gene TRBJ2-7; 9 nucleotides match TRBD1. V lost 2 bases to trimming and J lost 7 bases; unmatched junction nucleotides: 6. The CDR3 sequence is 14 residues long. The V gene's germline CDR1 is SGHAT and CDR2 FQDESV (reference sequence). CDR3 protein: CASSLPGQGWEQYF. DNA of the CDR3: TGTGCCAGCAGCTTACCTGGACAGGGGTGGGAGCAGTACTTC.

Here the CDR3 DNA reads TGTGCCAGCAGTGACGGAGTAGCCAATGAGCAGTTCTTC. Its protein is CASSDGVANEQFF. This chain joins TRBV6-4 and TRBJ2-1; D gene uncertain. This CDR3 contains 13 residues. The V end lost 2 bases, the J end lost 6 bases, and 8 bases lay between the germline ends. From germline, CDR1 is MRHNA and CDR2 SNTAGT.

This clone was seen once. The chain employs TRBV6-2 or TRBV6-3 and TRBJ1-1; D remains unclear. In germline, CDR1 is MNHEY, CDR2 SVGEGT. V shed 6 bases and J shed 5 bases, with 16 bases lying between them. This CDR3 contains 14 residues. CDR3 residues: CASSIPGEVTEAFF. As DNA, the CDR3 is TGTGCCAGCAGCATTCCGGGAGAGGTTACTGAAGCTTTCTTT.

The chain links TRBV4-1 to TRBJ1-1, with D possibly TRBD1 on 6 matching bases. The CDR3 runs 14 residues. Germline V gene lookup returns CDR1 MGHRA and CDR2 YSYEKL. Trimming pared 1 base from V and 0 bases from J, leaving 6 bases between. CDR3 region: CASSQAGVNTEAFF. CDR3 coding DNA: TGCGCCAGCAGCCAAGCAGGGGTGAACACTGAAGCTTTCTTT.

This clone was seen just once. The V gene is TRBV7-2, the J gene TRBJ2-2; D possibly corresponds to TRBD2 (5 bases). Looked up from germline, CDR1 is SGHTA and CDR2 is FQGNSA. The CDR3 is made up of 17 amino acids. Trimming took 5 bases from V and 1 from J, leaving 17 bases between them. CDR3 nucleotides: TGTGCCAGCAGCGTCCCGATACGAGGGCGGAACACCGGGGAGCTGTTTTTT. It codes for CASSVPIRGRNTGELFF.

The chain carries TRBV7-2 and TRBJ2-1; no clear D. Germline-derived CDR1 and CDR2 are SGHTA and FQGNSA. There are 12 residues in the CDR3. V was shortened by 5 bases and J by 4 bases, with 6 bases between the two germline ends. DNA for the CDR3: TGTGCCAGCAGCCCCGCTTACAATGAGCAGTTCTTC. Translation: CASSPAYNEQFF.

This chain links TRBV15 with TRBJ2-1, with D possibly matching TRBD2 (6 bases). The length of the CDR3 is 15 residues. The germline gives CDR1 LNHNV, CDR2 YYDKDF (reference sequence). The ends were cut back, 1 base at V and 6 bases at J, with 13 bases in the middle. The CDR3 sequence: CATSRGRLELNEQFF. The DNA for the CDR3 is TGTGCCACCAGCAGAGGACGACTAGAGCTCAATGAGCAGTTCTTC.

The chain links TRBV19 to TRBJ2-7; TRBD1 agrees at 9 bases. Germline-derived CDR1 and CDR2 are LNHDA and SQIVND (reference sequence). The junction had 6 bases not matched to a gene; V was cut back by 5 bases and J by 1 base. This CDR3 has 15 amino acids. CDR3 protein: CASSSRTGVSYEQYF. The CDR3 nucleotides are TGTGCCAGTAGTTCCAGGACAGGGGTGTCCTACGAGCAGTACTTC.

The chain uses TRBV2 and TRBJ2-7; TRBD2 is a possible D gene (5 bases). This CDR3 spans 13 amino acids. Per germline, CDR1 SNHLY and CDR2 FYNNEI. With 7 bases removed from V and 2 bases from J, the gap between germline ends came to 12 bases. The chain's CDR3 is CASIPGKAYEQYF. The CDR3 nucleotides are TGTGCCAGCATTCCGGGGAAGGCCTACGAGCAGTACTTC.

The chain recombines TRBV4-1 with TRBJ1-4, with TRBD1 identical over 7 bases. The CDR3 totals 14 residues. J lost 4 bases, V lost 10 bases, and 9 bases had no gene match. Germline V gene data show CDR1 as MGHRA and CDR2 as YSYEKL. CDR3 coding DNA: TGCGCCACCTCGTTCGGGACAGTTAATGAAAAACTGTTTTTT. This encodes CATSFGTVNEKLFF.

This sequence joins TRBV28 and TRBJ1-3; the D is unclear. CDR3 size: 15 residues. The V end was cut by 6 bases, the J end by 1 base, with 13 bases between. Germline CDR1 MDHEN, CDR2 SYDVKM. The CDR3 reads CASSPGTHSGNTIYF. The DNA of the CDR3 is TGTGCCAGCAGCCCTGGAACTCATTCTGGAAACACCATATATTTT.

This sequence joins TRBV7-3 and TRBJ2-2, with 10 bases identical to TRBD1. Germline lookup yields CDR1 SGHTA and CDR2 FQGTGA. The J segment lost 6 bases and the V segment lost 5 bases, leaving 3 bases of the junction unmatched. The CDR3 length is 14 residues. CDR3 sequence: CASSAGTGAGELFF. The CDR3 DNA reads TGTGCCAGCAGCGCCGGGACAGGGGCCGGGGAGCTGTTTTTT.